This TCR beta chain was obtained from a study of cytomegalovirus exposure and HLA in healthy donors. Study-wide results and caveats: Presence/absence analyses assumed roughly uniform sequencing depth across donors, which may not hold. In a later analysis, TCR association rates varied by HLA locus: DRB1 most, HLA-C fewest.

Looked up from germline, CDR1 is SEHNR and CDR2 is FQNEAQ (reference sequence). V lost 5 bases to trimming and J lost 0 bases; unmatched junction nucleotides: 7. The CDR3 covers 15 residues. The PCR used 60 Vbeta and 13 Jbeta primers. As originally analysed: The authors later counted roughly 76 million unique TCR beta chains, some 12 million of them shared. Here immunoSEQ multiplex PCR was the method, and the copy in TCRdb shows in-frame clones only, minus some. The DNA gave D and trimming, while V, J and clone size come from that table. The table lists more than 95,000 clones. About this clone: The target antigen is unknown.

Sequencing was done on a sample of PBMCs. The V gene is TRBV7-9, the J gene TRBJ2-7, with 7 bases aligning to TRBD1. The TCR was taken from a man younger than 35 in good health and CMV-seronegative. CDR3 in amino acids: CASSKGQRTSYEQYF. The CDR3, as DNA: TGTGCCAGCAGCAAGGGACAGCGGACCTCCTACGAGCAGTACTTC. The entire variable domain, with the rest obtained from reference TRBV7-9 and TRBJ2-7, is as follows: DTGVSQNPRHKITKRGQNVTFRCDPISEHNRLYWYRQTLGQGPEFLTYFQNEAQLEKSRLLSDRFSAERPKGSFSTLEIQRTEQGDSAMYLCASSKGQRTSYEQYFGPGTRLTVT.